The 29 T cell receptor beta chains in this list originate from one sample, sequenced in a study of OX40 agonist ivuxolimab in advanced cancers. Generated by immunoSEQ multiplex PCR, the TCRdb table keeps only in-frame clones and is missing some. The data contain about 63,000 clones, about 91% of them singletons. The source material was CD4+ or CD8+ T cells sorted from blood, sampled in a trial of the OX40 agonist ivuxolimab. All receptors come from an adult with an advanced solid tumor such as melanoma, head and neck, liver or kidney cancer.

The chain recombines TRBV19 with TRBJ1-5, with 8 bases matching TRBD1. The germline V gene encodes CDR1 LNHDA and CDR2 SQIVND (reference sequence). This CDR3 contains 15 residues. The ends lost 7 bases at V and 1 base at J; junction bases unmatched: 6. As DNA, the CDR3 is TGTGCCAGTACCTGGACAGGGAGGAGCAATCAGCCCCAGCATTTT. Its translation: CASTWTGRSNQPQHF.

A remark on this clone: At one end the junction does not follow the germline gene, possibly because of a read error. This CDR3 reads CASSPLAGYPDTQYF. The CDR3 DNA reads TGTGCTAGCAGTCCACTAGCGGGGTACCCAGATACGCAGTATTTT. The gene calls are TRBV7-7 and TRBJ2-3, with 10 positions matching TRBD2. Germline V gene sequence: CDR1 SSHAT, CDR2 FNYEAQ (reference sequence). This CDR3 comprises 15 residues.

This chain connects TRBV29-1 to TRBJ2-7; D possibly corresponds to TRBD1 (6 bases). Trimming removed 3 bases from V and 6 bases from J, with 15 bases in between. The CDR3 consists of 13 residues. Germline values: CDR1 SQVTM, CDR2 ANQGSEA. For the CDR3, the DNA is TGCAGCGTTGAGGGGAACAGGGACCGCGAGCAGTACTTC. This gives the protein CSVEGNRDREQYF.

The J gene is TRBJ2-1, the V gene TRBV9; 7 nucleotides align to TRBD1. V lost 0 bases, J lost 2 bases, and 8 bases stayed unmatched. Germline CDR1 and CDR2: SGDLS and YYNGEE. This CDR3 has 17 amino acids. This CDR3 reads CASSVESGGVPYNEQFF. In DNA form, the CDR3 reads TGTGCCAGCAGCGTAGAATCAGGGGGAGTACCCTACAATGAGCAGTTCTTC.

In this sample, this clone turned up a few times. This chain connects TRBV7-3 to TRBJ2-3, with D possibly being TRBD2 (6 bases). The CDR3 has 16 residues. V gave up 4 bases and J gave up 6 bases, with 20 bases separating them. The V gene's germline CDR1 is SGHTA and CDR2 FQGTGA. In DNA, the CDR3 is TGTGCCAGCAGCTCCCCATCGGGGGATGAGATGGATACGCAGTATTTT. It is translated as CASSSPSGDEMDTQYF.

This clone was counted once. The gene calls are TRBV5-1 and TRBJ2-7; D is undetermined. Germline V gene sequence: CDR1 SGHRS, CDR2 YFSETQ. CDR3 length: 14 residues. With 0 bases removed from V and 3 bases from J, the gap between germline ends came to 10 bases. Here the CDR3 reads CASSLVGEHYEQYF. The CDR3 bases are TGCGCCAGCAGCTTGGTTGGAGAGCACTACGAGCAGTACTTC. The whole variable domain, filled in from reference TRBV5-1 and TRBJ2-7, reads KAGVTQTPRYLIKTRGQQVTLSCSPISGHRSVSWYQQTPGQGLQFLFEYFSETQRNKGNFPGRFSGRQFSNSRSEMNVSTLELGDSALYLCASSLVGEHYEQYFGPGTRLTVT.

The J gene is TRBJ2-2, the V gene TRBV19, with D possibly matching TRBD2 (5 bases). The CDR3 has 16 amino acids. Germline V gives CDR1 LNHDA, CDR2 SQIVND (reference sequence). V was pared by 3 bases and J by 5 bases, with 16 bases between. Here the CDR3 reads CASSIIPSPSTGELFF. CDR3 DNA: TGTGCCAGTAGTATTATTCCTAGCCCGTCAACCGGGGAGCTGTTTTTT.

The rearrangement joins TRBV6-5 to TRBJ2-2; no clear D gene. The V and J ends lost 2 bases and 6 bases respectively, with 4 bases between them. Germline values: CDR1 MNHEY, CDR2 SVGAGI. The CDR3 has 12 amino acids. The CDR3 protein is CASSYGPGELFF. The CDR3 DNA sequence: TGTGCCAGCAGTTACGGTCCCGGGGAGCTGTTTTTT.

The CDR3 DNA sequence: TGTGCCAGCAGATCGACAGGGCTGCTATCTAACTATGGCTACACCTTC. Its protein is CASRSTGLLSNYGYTF. This rearrangement joins TRBV28 to TRBJ1-2; 7 bases agree with TRBD1. The germline V gene encodes CDR1 MDHEN and CDR2 SYDVKM. The CDR3 extends over 16 amino acids. J gave up 0 bases and V 6 bases, and 10 bases lay outside the gene matches.

The genes are TRBV27 and TRBJ1-1, with TRBD1 matching 7 bases. CDR1 is MNHEY and CDR2 is SMNVEV in the germline V gene (reference sequence). V lost 8 bases to trimming and J lost 4 bases; unmatched junction nucleotides: 10. The CDR3 has 14 residues. The CDR3 DNA sequence: TGTGCCAGCGGGTTACAGGGGTCTTTCACTGAAGCTTTCTTT. Translating gives CASGLQGSFTEAFF.

The rearrangement uses TRBV6-5 and TRBJ2-6; D remains unclear. Looked up from germline, CDR1 is MNHEY and CDR2 is SVGAGI. Trimming took off 5 bases at V and 1 base at J, with 6 bases between the two ends. CDR3 length equals 14 residues. The chain's CDR3 is CASSTPSGANVLTF. The CDR3 DNA reads TGTGCCAGCAGTACCCCGTCTGGGGCCAACGTCCTGACTTTC.

This clone has only one observation. This chain connects TRBV4-3 to TRBJ2-3, with TRBD2 as a possible D gene (6 bases). The CDR3 runs 16 residues. Deletions cut 0 bases from V and 2 bases from J, with 12 bases between. CDR1 is LGHNA, CDR2 YSLEER, per germline. The CDR3 region is CASSQDIGGYTDTQYF. CDR3 coding DNA: TGCGCCAGCAGCCAAGATATTGGGGGGTACACAGATACGCAGTATTTT.

This chain's CDR3 is CASSFRQGYEQYV. The CDR3 region has the DNA TGTGCCAGCAGCTTCCGACAGGGCTACGAGCAGTACGTC. This chain uses TRBV5-5 with TRBJ2-7; 7 bases line up with TRBD1. This CDR3 is built from 13 residues. With 2 bases clipped from V and 3 bases from J, the junction kept 2 bases outside the gene matches. Germline lookup yields CDR1 SGHKS and CDR2 YYEKEE (reference sequence).

V gene TRBV11-3 combines with J gene TRBJ2-1; D is ambiguous. The V end lost 0 bases, the J end lost 8 bases, and 8 bases lay between the germline ends. The CDR3 is made up of 13 amino acids. Germline V lookup: CDR1 SGHNT, CDR2 YENEEA. This CDR3 reads CASSLDLGHEQFF. The DNA for the CDR3 is TGTGCCAGCAGCTTAGATTTGGGTCATGAGCAGTTCTTC.

The CDR3 region has the DNA TGCGCCAGCAGCCAAGAGGCACCCTATAATTCACCCCTCCACTTT. It specifies CASSQEAPYNSPLHF. The V call is TRBV4-1, the J call TRBJ1-6, with unresolved D. Germline V gene data show CDR1 as MGHRA and CDR2 as YSYEKL. The CDR3 runs 15 residues. The V gene lost 0 bases and the J gene lost 2 bases, with 5 bases spanning the gap.

This clone was detected only once. The chain links TRBV7-9 to TRBJ1-2; 7 bases match TRBD1. The V and J ends lost 3 bases and 5 bases, in that order; junction bases with no gene match: 3. From germline, CDR1 is SEHNR and CDR2 FQNEAQ (reference sequence). This CDR3 is built from 13 residues. The CDR3: CASSFTTGYGYTF. Written as DNA, the CDR3 is TGTGCCAGCAGCTTCACGACAGGGTATGGCTACACCTTC. The full variable domain, completed using reference TRBV7-9 and TRBJ1-2, is DTGVSQNPRHKITKRGQNVTFRCDPISEHNRLYWYRQTLGQGPEFLTYFQNEAQLEKSRLLSDRFSAERPKGSFSTLEIQRTEQGDSAMYLCASSFTTGYGYTFGSGTRLTVV.

V is TRBV28 and J is TRBJ2-5, with 7 bases aligning to TRBD2. V shed 3 bases, J shed 1 base, and the junction held 11 bases outside the gene matches. This CDR3 spans 17 amino acids. From germline, CDR1 is MDHEN and CDR2 SYDVKM. The CDR3 DNA reads as TGTGCCAGCAGTTTCTCCGGACTAGAGCCCTTCCAAGAGACCCAGTACTTC. Translated, it gives CASSFSGLEPFQETQYF.

V usage is TRBV7-9 and J usage is TRBJ2-1, with TRBD1 as a possible D gene (5 bases). Trimming left V 5 bases short and J 3 bases short, with 17 bases between. Germline CDR1 and CDR2: SEHNR and FQNEAQ (reference sequence). This CDR3 contains 16 residues. Here the CDR3 DNA reads TGTGCCAGCAGCCCCCCCGTCACAGGCCACTACAATGAGCAGTTCTTC. It yields the protein CASSPPVTGHYNEQFF.

This chain connects TRBV27 to TRBJ1-6; no definite D call. V lost 3 bases, J lost 8 bases, and 11 bases lay in between. Per the germline V gene, CDR1 is MNHEY and CDR2 is SMNVEV (reference sequence). CDR3 length: 14 amino acids. CDR3 sequence (DNA): TGTGCCAGCAGTTTGAAGAGTCCGTATTCACCCCTCCACTTT. It is translated as CASSLKSPYSPLHF.

This chain joins TRBV19 and TRBJ2-2; D call uncertain. The germline CDR1 and CDR2 sequences are LNHDA and SQIVND (reference sequence). This CDR3 is 16 amino acids long. V was cut by 9 bases and J by 6 bases, with 23 bases left in between. For the CDR3, the DNA is TGTGCCAGCAAGGACGCGAGTTGGTCCTTGGCCGGGGAGCTGTTTTTT. Translation gives CASKDASWSLAGELFF. Drawing the rest from reference TRBV19 and TRBJ2-2, the complete variable domain is DGGITQSPKYLFRKEGQNVTLSCEQNLNHDAMYWYRQDPGQGLRLIYYSQIVNDFQKGDIAEGYSVSREKKESFPLTVTSAQKNPTAFYLCASKDASWSLAGELFFGEGSRLTVL.

The chain couples TRBV27 to TRBJ1-1; tentatively, D is TRBD1 (5 bases). V was trimmed by 2 bases and J by 4 bases, leaving 11 bases between them. Germline loops: CDR1 MNHEY, CDR2 SMNVEV (reference sequence). The CDR3 sequence is 14 residues long. As DNA, the CDR3 is TGTGCCAGCAGTTTACAGGGTACTGGCACTGAAGCTTTCTTT. As protein: CASSLQGTGTEAFF.

The chain employs TRBV7-2 and TRBJ1-4; no clear D. CDR1 is SGHTA, CDR2 FQGNSA, per germline. The length of the CDR3 is 14 residues. Between the trimmed V and J ends, which lost 4 bases and 4 bases, there was a span of 10 bases. CDR3 coding DNA: TGTGCCAGCAGCTGGATATCGGGTAATGAAAAACTGTTTTTT. This codes for CASSWISGNEKLFF.

The V gene is TRBV28, the J gene TRBJ2-7, with D perhaps matching TRBD1 (6 bases). V lost 5 bases and J lost 2, with 16 bases in between. The CDR3 runs 15 residues. Germline V lookup: CDR1 MDHEN, CDR2 SYDVKM. The CDR3, as DNA: TGTGCCAGCAGTCCCTCAACAGGGTCAGCCTACGAGCAGTACTTC. Its protein product is CASSPSTGSAYEQYF.

The rearrangement joins TRBV4-1 to TRBJ2-3, with a tentative D call TRBD1 (7 bases). The CDR3 covers 13 residues. Germline V lookup: CDR1 MGHRA, CDR2 YSYEKL. V shed 10 bases and J shed 5 bases, with 16 bases lying between them. In DNA form, the CDR3 reads TGCGCCACCCGCGGGACAGACGAAGATACGCAGTATTTT. Translating it yields CATRGTDEDTQYF.

The chain couples TRBV19 to TRBJ2-1; 8 bases are a match to TRBD2. The CDR3 is 15 amino acids. CDR1 and CDR2 from the germline V gene are LNHDA and SQIVND (reference sequence). V dropped 3 bases and J dropped 4; count of bases not matched to a gene: 5. The CDR3 sequence is CASSMEPSGYNEQFF. The CDR3, as DNA: TGTGCCAGTAGTATGGAGCCTAGCGGGTACAATGAGCAGTTCTTC. The variable domain in full, completed from reference TRBV19 and TRBJ2-1, reads DGGITQSPKYLFRKEGQNVTLSCEQNLNHDAMYWYRQDPGQGLRLIYYSQIVNDFQKGDIAEGYSVSREKKESFPLTVTSAQKNPTAFYLCASSMEPSGYNEQFFGPGTRLTVL.

The rearrangement joins TRBV4-2 to TRBJ2-1, with 8 positions matching TRBD2. V shed 0 bases and J 0 bases; nucleotides not matched to a gene: 10. This CDR3 comprises 19 residues. Germline V gene data show CDR1 as LGHNA and CDR2 as YNFKEQ. The DNA of the CDR3 is TGTGCCAGCAGCCAAGAAACCTTGTCAGGACTAGCCTCCTACAATGAGCAGTTCTTC. This sequence encodes CASSQETLSGLASYNEQFF.

J is TRBJ2-7 and V is TRBV11-2; possibly TRBD1 for D (5 bases). The CDR3 has 13 amino acids. Germline lookup yields CDR1 SGHAT and CDR2 FQNNGV. Trimming took 4 bases from V and 2 from J, leaving 9 bases between them. CDR3 DNA: TGTGCCAGCAGCTATGACAGCACCTACGAGCAGTACTTC. This sequence encodes CASSYDSTYEQYF.

V gene TRBV7-9 combines with J gene TRBJ2-2, with a weak D call TRBD2 (6 bases). This CDR3 spans 16 amino acids. V lost 1 base and J 4 bases, leaving 13 bases between the germline ends. The germline V gene encodes CDR1 SEHNR and CDR2 FQNEAQ (reference sequence). The CDR3 reads CASSLEAGLTTGELFF. In DNA, the CDR3 is TGTGCCAGCAGCTTAGAGGCGGGGCTTACCACCGGGGAGCTGTTTTTT.

The rearrangement joins TRBV19 to TRBJ2-3; 12 bases are a match to TRBD2. The CDR3 is 18 amino acids. The junction had 11 bases not matched to a gene; V was cut back by 3 bases and J by 4 bases. Germline-derived CDR1 and CDR2 are LNHDA and SQIVND (reference sequence). DNA for the CDR3: TGTGCCAGTAGTATTGCTAGCGGGGGGGCTTTCCGCCCAGATACGCAGTATTTT. Protein product: CASSIASGGAFRPDTQYF.